This T cell receptor beta chain appears in the sequencing data of a study of blood T cell repertoires in COVID-19. Across the whole study: Whether acute or convalescent, the COVID-19 samples came from the United States, Italy and Spain. Sources were T cells, B-cell-depleted T cells, or PBMCs; the material itself was cDNA or gDNA.

This clone appeared a few times. As processed by the authors: Reference gene primer amplification gave nucleated cell count estimates. Here immunoSEQ multiplex PCR was the method, and the copy in TCRdb shows in-frame clones only, minus some. The V and J calls and clone size come from that table; D and trimming were worked out from the DNA. The sample contains under 150,000 clones, approximately 80% of which appear only once. The germline V and J ends were trimmed by 3 bases and 0 bases, with 8 bases remaining between them. The CDR3 sequence is 14 residues long. Germline loops: CDR1 SGDLS, CDR2 YYNGEE.

This TCR derives from a human donor in a cohort sampled during active COVID-19. The source material was peripheral blood. The chain is built from TRBV9 and TRBJ2-3; weak D call: TRBD1 (5 bases). The CDR3 sequence: CASSEGPSTDTQYF. In DNA, the CDR3 is TGTGCCAGCAGCGAGGGGCCTAGCACAGATACGCAGTATTTT.